The 8 T cell receptor beta chains below come from one sample, sequenced in a study of identical twins. In TCRdb, the 5' RACE reads were re-called with MiXCR into one record per CDR3 protein. Among 400,000 to 500,000 distinct CDR3 sequences, about 18% were seen once, and the ten largest hold around 12%. The source material was naive T cells sorted from blood. The source is a man in his forties or fifties in good health.

This clonotype appeared a few times. The chain combines TRBV20-1 with TRBJ2-7; no definite D call. V was trimmed by 6 bases and J by 3 bases, leaving 12 bases between them. This CDR3 is 12 amino acids long. Looked up from germline, CDR1 is DFQATT and CDR2 is SNEGSKA (reference sequence). The CDR3 here is CSANPSNYEQYF. CDR3 nucleotide sequence: TGCAGTGCCAACCCTTCTAACTACGAGCAGTACTTC.

This clonotype was seen many times. V is TRBV7-8 and J is TRBJ1-4, with D perhaps matching TRBD1 (5 bases). Germline CDR1 and CDR2: SGHVS and FQNEAQ. V was cut by 6 bases and J by 3 bases, with 14 bases left in between. This CDR3 has 15 residues. The CDR3 DNA is TGTGCCAGCAGACCTCCGGGACCGGCTAATGAAAAACTGTTTTTT. Protein sequence: CASRPPGPANEKLFF.

The table lists this clonotype with many counts. The chain has TRBV3-1 and TRBJ2-1; D call uncertain. The V gene lost 2 bases and the J gene lost 2 bases, with 13 bases spanning the gap. The CDR3 is made up of 16 amino acids. CDR1 and CDR2 from the germline V gene are LGHDT and YNNKEL (reference sequence). CDR3 amino acids: CASSQLSKGPYNEQFF. The CDR3 bases are TGTGCCAGCAGCCAACTTTCCAAGGGCCCCTACAATGAGCAGTTCTTC.

For the CDR3, the DNA is TGCAGTGCTCCACCACAGGGCTACCCTGAAGCTTTCTTT. Its translation: CSAPPQGYPEAFF. The chain combines TRBV20-1 with TRBJ1-1; possible D gene TRBD1, 6 bases. V shed 5 bases and J shed 6 bases, with 16 bases lying between them. CDR1 DFQATT and CDR2 SNEGSKA come from the germline V gene (reference sequence). There are 13 residues in the CDR3.

This clonotype showed up just a few times. The V call is TRBV5-1, the J call TRBJ2-1, with 7 bases aligning to TRBD1. The CDR3 loop spans 15 amino acids. The V gene's germline CDR1 is SGHRS and CDR2 YFSETQ. V shed 10 bases and J 8 bases; nucleotides not matched to a gene: 18. CDR3 in amino acids: CAPSRWTGRRDEQFF. DNA for the CDR3: TGCGCCCCCTCTAGGTGGACAGGTAGGCGCGATGAGCAGTTCTTC.

V and J are TRBV6-1 and TRBJ2-2, with TRBD2 matching over 12 bases. CDR3 length equals 16 residues. The germline CDR1 and CDR2 sequences are MNHNS and SASEGT. V shed 6 bases, J shed 5 bases, and the junction held 7 bases outside the gene matches. The CDR3 sequence is CASSRRGLAGTGELFF. CDR3 bases: TGTGCCAGCAGCCGTCGCGGACTAGCGGGAACCGGGGAGCTGTTTTTT.

This chain uses TRBV30 with TRBJ1-2; TRBD1 agrees at 7 bases. Per the germline V gene, CDR1 is GTSNPN and CDR2 is SVGIG (reference sequence). V was pared by 4 bases and J by 6 bases, with 8 bases of the junction left unmatched. The CDR3 loop spans 13 amino acids. CDR3 bases: TGTGCCTGGAATGTAGGGGGCGCAGATGGCTACACCTTC. Translating gives CAWNVGGADGYTF.

This chain uses TRBV14 with TRBJ1-6; 8 nucleotides agree with TRBD1. Germline loops: CDR1 SGHDN, CDR2 FVKESK. The CDR3 length is 15 residues. The trim removed 2 bases at V and 7 bases at J, leaving 4 bases unmatched. The CDR3 nucleotides read TGTGCCAGCAGCCAAACGACAGGGGTAAATTCACCCCTCCACTTT. This codes for CASSQTTGVNSPLHF. The full variable domain, with the rest looked up from reference TRBV14 and TRBJ1-6, is EAGVTQFPSHSVIEKGQTVTLRCDPISGHDNLYWYRRVMGKEIKFLLHFVKESKQDESGMPNNRFLAERTGGTYSTLKVQPAELEDSGVYFCASSQTTGVNSPLHFGNGTRLTVT.